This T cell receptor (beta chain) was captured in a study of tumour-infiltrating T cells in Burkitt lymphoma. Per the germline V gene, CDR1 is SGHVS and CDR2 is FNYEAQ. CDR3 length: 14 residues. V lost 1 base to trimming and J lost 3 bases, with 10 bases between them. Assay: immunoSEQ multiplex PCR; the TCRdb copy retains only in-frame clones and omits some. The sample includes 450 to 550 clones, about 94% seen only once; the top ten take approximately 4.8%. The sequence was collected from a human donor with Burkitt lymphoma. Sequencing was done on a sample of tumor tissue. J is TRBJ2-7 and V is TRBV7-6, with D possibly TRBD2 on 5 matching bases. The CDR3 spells CASSLGESVYEQYF. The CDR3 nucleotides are TGTGCCAGCAGCTTAGGGGAGTCGGTCTACGAGCAGTACTTC.